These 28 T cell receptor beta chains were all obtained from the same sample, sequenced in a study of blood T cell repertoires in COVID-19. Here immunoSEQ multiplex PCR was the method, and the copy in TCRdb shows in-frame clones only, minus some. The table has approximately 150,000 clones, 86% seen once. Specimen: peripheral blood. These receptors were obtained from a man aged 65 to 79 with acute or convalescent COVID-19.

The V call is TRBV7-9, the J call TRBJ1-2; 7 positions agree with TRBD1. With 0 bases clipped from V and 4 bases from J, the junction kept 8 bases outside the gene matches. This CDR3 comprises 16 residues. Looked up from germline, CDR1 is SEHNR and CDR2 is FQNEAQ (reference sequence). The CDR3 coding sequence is TGTGCCAGCAGCTTAGCGACGGGAGGGGGCGCCTATGGCTACACCTTC. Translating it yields CASSLATGGGAYGYTF.

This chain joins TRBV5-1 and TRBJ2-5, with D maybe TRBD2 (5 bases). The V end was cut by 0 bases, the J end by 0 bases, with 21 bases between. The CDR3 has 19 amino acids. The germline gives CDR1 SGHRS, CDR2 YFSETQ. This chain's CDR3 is CASSLVFPSGVSYQETQYF. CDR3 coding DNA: TGCGCCAGCAGCTTGGTTTTTCCGAGCGGTGTATCCTACCAAGAGACCCAGTACTTC.

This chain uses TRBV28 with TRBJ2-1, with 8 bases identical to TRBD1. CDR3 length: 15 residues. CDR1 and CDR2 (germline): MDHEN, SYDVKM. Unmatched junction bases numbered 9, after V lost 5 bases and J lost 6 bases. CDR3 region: CASSPNPQGANEQFF. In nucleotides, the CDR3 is TGTGCCAGCAGTCCCAACCCCCAGGGGGCCAATGAGCAGTTCTTC. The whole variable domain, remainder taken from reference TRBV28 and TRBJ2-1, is DVKVTQSSRYLVKRTGEKVFLECVQDMDHENMFWYRQDPGLGLRLIYFSYDVKMKEKGDIPEGYSVSREKKERFSLILESASTNQTSMYLCASSPNPQGANEQFFGPGTRLTVL.

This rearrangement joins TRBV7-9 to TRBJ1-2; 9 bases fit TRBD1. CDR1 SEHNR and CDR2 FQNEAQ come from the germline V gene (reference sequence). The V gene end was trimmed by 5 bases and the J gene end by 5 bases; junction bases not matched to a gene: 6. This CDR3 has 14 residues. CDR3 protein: CASSPSGTGYGYTF. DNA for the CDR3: TGTGCCAGCAGCCCTTCAGGGACAGGGTATGGCTACACCTTC. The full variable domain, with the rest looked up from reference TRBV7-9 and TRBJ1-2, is DTGVSQNPRHKITKRGQNVTFRCDPISEHNRLYWYRQTLGQGPEFLTYFQNEAQLEKSRLLSDRFSAERPKGSFSTLEIQRTEQGDSAMYLCASSPSGTGYGYTFGSGTRLTVV.

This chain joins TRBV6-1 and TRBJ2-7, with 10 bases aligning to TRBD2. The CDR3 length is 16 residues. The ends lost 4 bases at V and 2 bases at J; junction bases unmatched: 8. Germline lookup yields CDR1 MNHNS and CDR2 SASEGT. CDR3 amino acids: CASSVASGSLTYEQYF. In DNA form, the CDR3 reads TGTGCCAGCAGTGTCGCTAGCGGGAGCCTTACCTACGAGCAGTACTTC.

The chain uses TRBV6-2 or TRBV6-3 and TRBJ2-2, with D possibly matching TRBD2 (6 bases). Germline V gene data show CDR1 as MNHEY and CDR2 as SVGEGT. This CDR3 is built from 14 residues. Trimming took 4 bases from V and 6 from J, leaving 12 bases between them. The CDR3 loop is CASSSWTTPGELFF. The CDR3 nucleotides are TGTGCCAGCAGTTCCTGGACTACCCCCGGGGAGCTGTTTTTT.

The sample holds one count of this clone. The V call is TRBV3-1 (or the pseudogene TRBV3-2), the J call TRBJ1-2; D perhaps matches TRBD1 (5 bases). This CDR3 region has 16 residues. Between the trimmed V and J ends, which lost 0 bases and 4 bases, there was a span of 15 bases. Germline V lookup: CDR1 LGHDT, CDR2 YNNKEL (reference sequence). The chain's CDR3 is CASSQEDRAGLYGYTF. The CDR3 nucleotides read TGTGCCAGCAGCCAAGAGGATCGGGCAGGGCTCTATGGCTACACCTTC.

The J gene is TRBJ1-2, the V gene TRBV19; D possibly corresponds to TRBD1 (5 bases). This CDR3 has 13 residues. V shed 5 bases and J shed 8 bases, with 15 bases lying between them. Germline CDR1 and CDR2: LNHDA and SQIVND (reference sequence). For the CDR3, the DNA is TGTGCCAGTAGTCCCCCCGGGGGGGGAGGCTACACCTTC. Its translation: CASSPPGGGGYTF.

The DNA for the CDR3 is TGTGCCATCAAATCCGCAACTAATGAAAAACTGTTTTTT. Its translation is CAIKSATNEKLFF. V is TRBV10-3 and J is TRBJ1-4; D is undetermined. Per germline, CDR1 ENHRY and CDR2 SYGVKD. The CDR3 contains 13 residues. Trimming left V 7 bases short and J 0 bases short, with 6 bases between.

The CDR3 nucleotides are TGTGCCAGCAGTTTATTAGCCGACAGGGGGGAAGAGACCCAGTACTTC. Translated, it gives CASSLLADRGEETQYF. V usage is TRBV28 and J usage is TRBJ2-5, with 9 bases lining up with TRBD1. In germline, CDR1 is MDHEN, CDR2 SYDVKM. Trimming at V came to 1 base and at J to 3 bases, leaving 6 bases not matched to a gene. CDR3 size: 16 residues.

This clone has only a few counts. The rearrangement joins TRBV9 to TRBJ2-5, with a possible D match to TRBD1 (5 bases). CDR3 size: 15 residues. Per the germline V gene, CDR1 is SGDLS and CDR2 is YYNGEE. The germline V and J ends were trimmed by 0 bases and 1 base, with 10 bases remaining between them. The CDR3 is CASSVAGHIQETQYF. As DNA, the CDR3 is TGTGCCAGCAGCGTAGCCGGACATATCCAAGAGACCCAGTACTTC.

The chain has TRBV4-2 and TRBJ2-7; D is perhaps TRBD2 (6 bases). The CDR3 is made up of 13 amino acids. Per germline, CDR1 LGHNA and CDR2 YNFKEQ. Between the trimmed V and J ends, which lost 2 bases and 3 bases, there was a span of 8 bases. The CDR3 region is CASSQLTSYEQYF. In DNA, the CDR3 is TGTGCCAGCAGCCAATTGACTAGCTACGAGCAGTACTTC.

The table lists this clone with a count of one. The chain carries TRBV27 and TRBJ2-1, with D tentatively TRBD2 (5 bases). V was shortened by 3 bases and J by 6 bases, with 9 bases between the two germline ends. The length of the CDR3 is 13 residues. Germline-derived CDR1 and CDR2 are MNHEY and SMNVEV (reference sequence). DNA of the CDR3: TGTGCCAGCAGTTTCGGGATCTCCAATGAGCAGTTCTTC. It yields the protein CASSFGISNEQFF.

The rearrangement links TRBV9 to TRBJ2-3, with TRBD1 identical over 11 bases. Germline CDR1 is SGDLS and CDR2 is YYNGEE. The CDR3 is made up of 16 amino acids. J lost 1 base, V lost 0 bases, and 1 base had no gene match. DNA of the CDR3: TGTGCCAGCAGCGTAGTGGGACAGGGGGGCACAGATACGCAGTATTTT. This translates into CASSVVGQGGTDTQYF. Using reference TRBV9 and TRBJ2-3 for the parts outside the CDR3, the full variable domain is DSGVTQTPKHLITATGQRVTLRCSPRSGDLSVYWYQQSLDQGLQFLIQYYNGEERAKGNILERFSAQQFPDLHSELNLSSLELGDSALYFCASSVVGQGGTDTQYFGPGTRLTVL.

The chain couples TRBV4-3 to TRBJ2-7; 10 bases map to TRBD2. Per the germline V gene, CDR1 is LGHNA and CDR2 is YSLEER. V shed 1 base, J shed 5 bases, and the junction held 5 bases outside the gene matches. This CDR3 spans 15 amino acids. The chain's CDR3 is CASSQAGLAGDEQYF. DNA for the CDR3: TGCGCCAGCAGCCAAGCGGGGCTAGCGGGAGACGAGCAGTACTTC.

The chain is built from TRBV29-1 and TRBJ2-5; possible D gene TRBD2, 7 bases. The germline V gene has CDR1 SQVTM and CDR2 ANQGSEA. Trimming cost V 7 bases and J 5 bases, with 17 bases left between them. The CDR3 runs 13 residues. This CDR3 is CSGLQGGRETQYF. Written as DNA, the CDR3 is TGCAGCGGACTACAGGGAGGGAGGGAGACCCAGTACTTC.

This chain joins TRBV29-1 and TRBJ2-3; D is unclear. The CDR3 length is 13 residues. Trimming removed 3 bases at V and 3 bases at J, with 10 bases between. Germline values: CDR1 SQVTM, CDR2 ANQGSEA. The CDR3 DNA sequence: TGCAGCGTTGATAGTCACGGGACAGATACGCAGTATTTT. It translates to CSVDSHGTDTQYF.

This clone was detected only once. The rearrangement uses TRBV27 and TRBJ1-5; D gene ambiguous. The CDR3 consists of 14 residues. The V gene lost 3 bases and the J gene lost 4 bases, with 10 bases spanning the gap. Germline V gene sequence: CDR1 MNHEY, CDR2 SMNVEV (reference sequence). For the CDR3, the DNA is TGTGCCAGCAGTTTTACGGGTCGAAATCAGCCCCAGCATTTT. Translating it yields CASSFTGRNQPQHF.

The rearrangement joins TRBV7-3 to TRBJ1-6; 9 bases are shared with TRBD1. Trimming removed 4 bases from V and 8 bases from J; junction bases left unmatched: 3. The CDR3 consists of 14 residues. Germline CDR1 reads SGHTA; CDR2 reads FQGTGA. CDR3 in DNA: TGTGCCAGCAGCTCACAGGGGGCTGATTCACCCCTCCACTTT. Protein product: CASSSQGADSPLHF. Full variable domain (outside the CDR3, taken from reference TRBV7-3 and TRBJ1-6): GAGVSQTPSNKVTEKGKYVELRCDPISGHTALYWYRQSLGQGPEFLIYFQGTGAADDSGLPNDRFFAVRPEGSVSTLKIQRTERGDSAVYLCASSSQGADSPLHFGNGTRLTVT.

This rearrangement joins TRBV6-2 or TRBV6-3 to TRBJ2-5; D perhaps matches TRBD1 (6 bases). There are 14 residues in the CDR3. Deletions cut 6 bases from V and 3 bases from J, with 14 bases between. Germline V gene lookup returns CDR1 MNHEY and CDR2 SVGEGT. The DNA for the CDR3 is TGTGCCAGCAGCCGACCAGGGGATAAAGAGACCCAGTACTTC. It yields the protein CASSRPGDKETQYF.

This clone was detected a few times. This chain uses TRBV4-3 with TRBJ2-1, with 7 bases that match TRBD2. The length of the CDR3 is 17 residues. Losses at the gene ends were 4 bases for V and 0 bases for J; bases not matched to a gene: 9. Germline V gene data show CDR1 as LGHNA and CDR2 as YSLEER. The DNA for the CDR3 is TGCGCCAGCAGCCGAGCGGGCGGGAGCGGCTCCTACAATGAGCAGTTCTTC. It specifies CASSRAGGSGSYNEQFF.

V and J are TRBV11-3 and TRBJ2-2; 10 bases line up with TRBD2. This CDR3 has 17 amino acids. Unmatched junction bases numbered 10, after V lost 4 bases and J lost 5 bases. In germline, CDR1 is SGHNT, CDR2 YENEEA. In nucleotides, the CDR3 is TGTGCCAGCAGCTCGCGGGAGAGGACTAGCGGAACCGGGGAGCTGTTTTTT. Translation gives CASSSRERTSGTGELFF. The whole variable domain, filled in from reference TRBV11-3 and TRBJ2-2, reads EAGVVQSPRYKIIEKKQPVAFWCNPISGHNTLYWYLQNLGQGPELLIRYENEEAVDDSQLPKDRFSAERLKGVDSTLKIQPAELGDSAVYLCASSSRERTSGTGELFFGEGSRLTVL.

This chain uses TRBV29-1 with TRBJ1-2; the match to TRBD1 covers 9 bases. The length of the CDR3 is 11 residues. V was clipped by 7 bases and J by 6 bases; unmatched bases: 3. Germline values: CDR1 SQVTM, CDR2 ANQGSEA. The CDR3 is CSAGTGNGYTF. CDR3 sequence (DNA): TGCAGCGCCGGGACAGGGAATGGCTACACCTTC.

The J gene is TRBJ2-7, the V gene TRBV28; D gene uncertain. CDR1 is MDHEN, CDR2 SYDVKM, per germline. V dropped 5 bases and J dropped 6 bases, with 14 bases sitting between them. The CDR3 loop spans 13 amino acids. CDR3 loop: CASSLLESGEQYF. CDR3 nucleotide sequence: TGTGCCAGCAGTCTGTTGGAGTCGGGCGAGCAGTACTTC.

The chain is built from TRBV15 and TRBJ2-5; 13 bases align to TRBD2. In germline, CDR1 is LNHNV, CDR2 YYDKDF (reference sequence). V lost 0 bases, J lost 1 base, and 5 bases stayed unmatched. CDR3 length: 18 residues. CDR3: CATSRDRTSGRGQETQYF. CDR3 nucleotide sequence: TGTGCCACCAGCAGAGATCGGACTAGCGGGAGAGGCCAAGAGACCCAGTACTTC.

The CDR3: CASSLGTGEDGYTF. The CDR3 DNA reads as TGCGCCAGCAGCTTGGGGACAGGGGAGGATGGCTACACCTTC. The chain recombines TRBV5-1 with TRBJ1-2; TRBD1 matches 9 bases. The CDR3 is 14 amino acids. Germline V gene sequence: CDR1 SGHRS, CDR2 YFSETQ. The junction had 3 bases not matched to a gene; V was cut back by 0 bases and J by 6 bases. Variable domain in full (rest from reference TRBV5-1 and TRBJ1-2): KAGVTQTPRYLIKTRGQQVTLSCSPISGHRSVSWYQQTPGQGLQFLFEYFSETQRNKGNFPGRFSGRQFSNSRSEMNVSTLELGDSALYLCASSLGTGEDGYTFGSGTRLTVV.

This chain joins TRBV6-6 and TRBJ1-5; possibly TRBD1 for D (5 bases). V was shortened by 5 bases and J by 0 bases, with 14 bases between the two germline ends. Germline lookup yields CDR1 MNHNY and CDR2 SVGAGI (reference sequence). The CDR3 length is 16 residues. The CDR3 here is CASSRGGFSSNQPQHF. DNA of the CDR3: TGTGCCAGCAGTCGCGGGGGGTTTTCTAGCAATCAGCCCCAGCATTTT.

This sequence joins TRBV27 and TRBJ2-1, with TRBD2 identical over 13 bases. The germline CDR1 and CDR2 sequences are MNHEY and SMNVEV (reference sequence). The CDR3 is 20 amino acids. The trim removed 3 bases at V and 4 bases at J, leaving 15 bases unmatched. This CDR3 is CASSLERPGLAGSIYNEQFF. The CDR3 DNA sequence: TGTGCCAGCAGTTTGGAAAGACCGGGACTAGCGGGATCCATTTACAATGAGCAGTTCTTC.